This is a list of T cell receptor beta chains from one sample in a study of cytomegalovirus exposure and HLA in healthy donors. Some clones are missing from TCRdb's copy, which holds only in-frame ones; the method was immunoSEQ multiplex PCR. The sample holds fewer than 300,000 clones, around 87% seen once. Sequencing used PBMCs. The receptors were sampled from a woman aged 18-29 years in good health and CMV-seronegative. CDR3s include the opening cysteine and the closing phenylalanine or tryptophan. The D gene is left open where the match is weak.

D gene: -
J gene: TRBJ2-6
V gene: TRBV15
CDR3 protein: CATSRQGSSGANVLTF

D gene: TRBD1
J gene: TRBJ2-7
V gene: TRBV5-6
CDR3 protein: CASSRGQSHEQYF

D gene: TRBD1
J gene: TRBJ1-5
V gene: TRBV7-8
CDR3 protein: CASSLGRTGAPNQPQHF

D gene: -
J gene: TRBJ2-2
V gene: TRBV5-1
CDR3 protein: CASSRRQMLNTGELFF

D gene: TRBD1
J gene: TRBJ2-1
V gene: TRBV27
CDR3 protein: CATNRDRGKNEQFF

D gene: -
J gene: TRBJ2-2
V gene: TRBV13
CDR3 protein: CASSLGGNTGELFF

D gene: TRBD2
J gene: TRBJ2-7
V gene: TRBV5-1
CDR3 protein: CASSLEREHPMGQIF

D gene: -
J gene: TRBJ2-7
V gene: TRBV7-7
CDR3 protein: CASSLGTGSYEQYF

D gene: TRBD2
J gene: TRBJ2-7
V gene: TRBV27
CDR3 protein: CASMRLAGNYEQYF

D gene: -
J gene: TRBJ2-7
V gene: TRBV4-1
CDR3 protein: CASSPSHSVSSYEQYF

D gene: -
J gene: TRBJ2-5
V gene: TRBV19
CDR3 protein: CASSATREETQYF

D gene: TRBD1
J gene: TRBJ1-5
V gene: TRBV2
CDR3 protein: CASSAGQPSNQPQHF

D gene: TRBD1
J gene: TRBJ1-2
V gene: TRBV9
CDR3 protein: CASTVGDRDHYGYTF

D gene: TRBD1
J gene: TRBJ1-4
V gene: TRBV2
CDR3 protein: CASVSDRALNEKLFF

D gene: TRBD1
J gene: TRBJ1-2
V gene: TRBV5-4
CDR3 protein: CASSGIRQGDGYTF

D gene: -
J gene: TRBJ1-5
V gene: TRBV28
CDR3 protein: CASGPNQPQHF

D gene: TRBD1
J gene: TRBJ2-7
V gene: TRBV5-6
CDR3 protein: CASSTYRTGIAYEQYF

D gene: TRBD1
J gene: TRBJ1-4
V gene: TRBV7-2
CDR3 protein: CASSLEGGWEKLFF

D gene: TRBD2
J gene: TRBJ2-1
V gene: TRBV9
CDR3 protein: CASGRLGSGRAVAEQFF

D gene: -
J gene: TRBJ2-1
V gene: TRBV27
CDR3 protein: CASSLRITTIRSGPSYNEQFF

D gene: TRBD1
J gene: TRBJ1-1
V gene: TRBV5-4
CDR3 protein: CASSLDRLNTEAFF

D gene: -
J gene: TRBJ1-1
V gene: TRBV5-4
CDR3 protein: CASSMGSEAFF

D gene: TRBD1
J gene: TRBJ1-4
V gene: TRBV27
CDR3 protein: CASSIDRAPTNEKLFF

D gene: TRBD2
J gene: TRBJ2-7
V gene: TRBV10-1
CDR3 protein: CASSEAGGPSYEQYF

D gene: TRBD1
J gene: TRBJ2-7
V gene: TRBV27
CDR3 protein: CASSSRQGFIF

D gene: -
J gene: TRBJ2-2
V gene: TRBV4-1
CDR3 protein: CASSQDAGLGELFF

D gene: -
J gene: TRBJ1-5
V gene: TRBV28
CDR3 protein: CASSPPGSLNQPQHF

D gene: TRBD1
J gene: TRBJ2-3
V gene: TRBV5-6
CDR3 protein: CASSLGGTGHSTDTQYF

D gene: -
J gene: TRBJ1-1
V gene: TRBV5-1
CDR3 protein: CASIQLPGSDTEAFF

D gene: TRBD1
J gene: TRBJ2-7
V gene: TRBV27
CDR3 protein: CASSQTGGYEQYF

D gene: TRBD1
J gene: TRBJ2-5
V gene: TRBV27
CDR3 protein: CASSKRDRGNQETQYF

D gene: TRBD1
J gene: TRBJ1-2
V gene: TRBV19
CDR3 protein: CASSMEGGRVYGYTF

D gene: TRBD2
J gene: TRBJ2-7
V gene: TRBV10-2
CDR3 protein: CASSEGAGDTYEQYF

D gene: -
J gene: TRBJ2-7
V gene: TRBV25-1
CDR3 protein: CASSELGGDLYEQYF

D gene: -
J gene: TRBJ1-2
V gene: TRBV18
CDR3 protein: CASSSGLGHGYTF

D gene: TRBD2
J gene: TRBJ2-3
V gene: TRBV19
CDR3 protein: CASSMIAGGRTDTQYF

D gene: TRBD2
J gene: TRBJ2-1
V gene: TRBV5-1
CDR3 protein: CASSLGAGGRAGEQFF

D gene: TRBD1
J gene: TRBJ2-5
V gene: TRBV28
CDR3 protein: CASFPGQQETQYF

D gene: TRBD2
J gene: TRBJ2-1
V gene: TRBV7-9
CDR3 protein: CASSLRPLAGETYEQFF

D gene: -
J gene: TRBJ1-4
V gene: TRBV21-1
CDR3 protein: CASLGGPDRTNEKLFF

D gene: TRBD2
J gene: TRBJ2-1
V gene: TRBV29-1
CDR3 protein: CSVAGLAGPDEQFF

D gene: -
J gene: TRBJ1-1
V gene: TRBV6-1
CDR3 protein: CASSRGGSPEAFF

D gene: -
J gene: TRBJ2-3
V gene: TRBV5-6
CDR3 protein: CASSLGSPDTQYF

D gene: TRBD2
J gene: TRBJ2-7
V gene: TRBV5-1
CDR3 protein: CASSSGLAGVAEQYF

D gene: TRBD1
J gene: TRBJ2-7
V gene: TRBV5-1
CDR3 protein: CARPGQGWHEQYF

D gene: TRBD1
J gene: TRBJ2-3
V gene: TRBV2
CDR3 protein: CASSHRDSRFSDTQYF

D gene: TRBD1
J gene: TRBJ1-2
V gene: TRBV27
CDR3 protein: CASSELNRGTDYGYTF

D gene: -
J gene: TRBJ1-2
V gene: TRBV6-5
CDR3 protein: CASRLDSSYTF

D gene: -
J gene: TRBJ2-1
V gene: TRBV28
CDR3 protein: CASSREGYPSSYNEQFF

D gene: TRBD1
J gene: TRBJ2-1
V gene: TRBV13
CDR3 protein: CASSEIPGQGHNEQFF

D gene: TRBD1
J gene: TRBJ2-2
V gene: TRBV13
CDR3 protein: CASSLRGTGAPGELFF

D gene: -
J gene: TRBJ1-6
V gene: TRBV27
CDR3 protein: CASSYDGKTRNSPLHF

D gene: -
J gene: TRBJ1-1
V gene: TRBV18
CDR3 protein: CASSRRPEGEAFF

D gene: -
J gene: TRBJ2-7
V gene: TRBV29-1
CDR3 protein: CSVEGVAAHSYEQYF

D gene: -
J gene: TRBJ1-5
V gene: TRBV7-2
CDR3 protein: CASSLATGMGQPQHF

D gene: -
J gene: TRBJ2-3
V gene: TRBV11-2
CDR3 protein: CASSSGLITDTQYF

D gene: -
J gene: TRBJ1-6
V gene: TRBV6-1
CDR3 protein: CASSDGAGRSYNSPLHF

D gene: -
J gene: TRBJ2-3
V gene: TRBV9
CDR3 protein: CASSVVQDLGTDTQYF

D gene: TRBD2
J gene: TRBJ2-3
V gene: TRBV5-1
CDR3 protein: CASSASGGSTDTQYF

D gene: TRBD1
J gene: TRBJ2-1
V gene: TRBV4-1
CDR3 protein: CASSQVWSIGGVEQFF